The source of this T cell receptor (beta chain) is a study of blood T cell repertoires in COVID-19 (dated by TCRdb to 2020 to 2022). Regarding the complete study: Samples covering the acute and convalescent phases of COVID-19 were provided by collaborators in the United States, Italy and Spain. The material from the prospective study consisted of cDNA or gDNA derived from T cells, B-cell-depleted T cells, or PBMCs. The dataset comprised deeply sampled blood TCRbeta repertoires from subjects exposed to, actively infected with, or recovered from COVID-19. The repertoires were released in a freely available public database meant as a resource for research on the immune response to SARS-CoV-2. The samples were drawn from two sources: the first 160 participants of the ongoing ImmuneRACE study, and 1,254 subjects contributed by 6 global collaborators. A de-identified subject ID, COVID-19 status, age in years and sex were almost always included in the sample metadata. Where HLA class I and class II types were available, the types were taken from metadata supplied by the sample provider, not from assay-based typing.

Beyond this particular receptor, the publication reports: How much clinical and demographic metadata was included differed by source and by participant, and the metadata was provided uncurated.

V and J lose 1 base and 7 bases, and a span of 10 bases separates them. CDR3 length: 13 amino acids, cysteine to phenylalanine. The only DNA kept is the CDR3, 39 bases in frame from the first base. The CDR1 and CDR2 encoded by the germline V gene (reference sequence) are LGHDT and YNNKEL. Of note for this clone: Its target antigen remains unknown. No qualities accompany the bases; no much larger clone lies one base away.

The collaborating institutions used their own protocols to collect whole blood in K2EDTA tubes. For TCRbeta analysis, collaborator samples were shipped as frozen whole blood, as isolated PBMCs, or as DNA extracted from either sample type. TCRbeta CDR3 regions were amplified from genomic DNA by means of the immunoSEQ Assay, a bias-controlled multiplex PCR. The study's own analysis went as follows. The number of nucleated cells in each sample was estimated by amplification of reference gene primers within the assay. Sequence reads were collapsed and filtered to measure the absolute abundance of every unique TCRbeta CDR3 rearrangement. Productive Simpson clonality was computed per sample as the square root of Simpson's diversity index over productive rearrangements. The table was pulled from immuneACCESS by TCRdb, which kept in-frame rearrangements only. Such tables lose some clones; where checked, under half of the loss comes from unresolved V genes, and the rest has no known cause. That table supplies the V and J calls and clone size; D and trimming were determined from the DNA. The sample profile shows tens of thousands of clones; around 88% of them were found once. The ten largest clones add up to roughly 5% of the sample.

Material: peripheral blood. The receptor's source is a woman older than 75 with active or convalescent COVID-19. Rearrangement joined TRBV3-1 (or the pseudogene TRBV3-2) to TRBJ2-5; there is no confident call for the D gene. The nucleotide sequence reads TGTGCCAGCAGCCAAGTAATATCGGGGACCCAGTACTTC. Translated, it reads CASSQVISGTQYF.